This TCR beta chain comes out of a study of T cell responses to AZD1222 COVID-19 vaccine. Study at large: Timing groups of about 4 and about 12 weeks for second doses were pooled.

Whole-study results and caveats: Repertoire sampling was restricted to post-peak T cell response timepoints. White British ancestry dominated among donors, who included more females, and clonal diversity was possibly underestimated. Reports say nearly half of spike-specific TCRs go after unmutated variant regions.

Trimming took 2 bases from V and 4 from J, leaving 8 bases between them. The germline V gene has CDR1 LNHDA and CDR2 SQIVND (reference sequence). CDR3 length equals 13 residues. A remark on this clone: Its matching antigen is unknown.

The method was immunoSEQ multiplex PCR; TCRdb's version includes in-frame clones alone and lacks a portion of them. In the table there are approximately 60,000 clones, over 80% of which are singletons. The chain is built from TRBV19 and TRBJ1-1; D is ambiguous. The clonotype comes from an adult in good health. The source was peripheral blood, collected on day 0 of AZD1222 vaccination. The CDR3 nucleotides read TGTGCCAGTAGTATATACCGGGGCACTGAAGCTTTCTTT. Its translation: CASSIYRGTEAFF.